These 32 T cell receptor beta chains were all obtained from the same sample, sequenced in a study of T cells after yellow fever vaccination. In TCRdb, the 5' RACE reads were re-called with MiXCR into one record per CDR3 protein. The profile covers roughly 400,000 distinct CDR3 sequences, with under 20% appearing a single time and roughly a sixth taken by the ten largest. The material was PBMCs, obtained before the yellow fever booster vaccination. The receptors here all came from a man younger than 30 who received the YFV17D yellow fever vaccine.

This clonotype was recorded at least ten times. The chain is built from TRBV7-2 and TRBJ2-1, with 10 bases fitting TRBD2. CDR1 and CDR2 (germline): SGHTA, FQGNSA. CDR3 length: 14 amino acids. V shed 2 bases, J shed 9 bases, and the junction held 4 bases outside the gene matches. CDR3 in amino acids: CASSLPPSGGEQFF. Written as DNA, the CDR3 is TGTGCCAGCAGCTTACCCCCTAGCGGGGGTGAGCAGTTCTTC.

The chain recombines TRBV6-2 or TRBV6-3 with TRBJ2-7; D is possibly TRBD1 (5 bases). V shed 2 bases and J shed 5 bases, with 13 bases lying between them. The germline CDR1 and CDR2 sequences are MNHEY and SVGEGT. This CDR3 spans 14 amino acids. The CDR3 DNA reads TGTGCCAGCAGTTACACATGGACATCTGACGAGCAGTACTTC. It translates to CASSYTWTSDEQYF.

V and J are TRBV11-2 and TRBJ2-7; D remains unclear. This CDR3 contains 15 residues. With 4 bases removed from V and 6 bases from J, the gap between germline ends came to 19 bases. Germline V gives CDR1 SGHAT, CDR2 FQNNGV. The CDR3 is CASSYNTGPGAEQYV. For the CDR3, the DNA is TGTGCCAGCAGCTACAACACCGGGCCGGGCGCCGAGCAGTACGTC.

This clonotype was counted a few times. The chain couples TRBV6-5 to TRBJ1-5; D perhaps matches TRBD1 (6 bases). CDR3 length: 14 amino acids. Trimming shortened V by 2 bases and J by 6 bases, and 11 bases separated the two germline ends. In germline, CDR1 is MNHEY, CDR2 SVGAGI. This chain's CDR3 is CASSYVIGGQPQHF. In DNA form, the CDR3 reads TGTGCCAGCAGTTACGTTATAGGGGGTCAGCCCCAGCATTTT.

V gene TRBV5-1 combines with J gene TRBJ1-1; D perhaps matches TRBD1 (6 bases). With 4 bases removed from V and 5 bases from J, the gap between germline ends came to 18 bases. CDR3 length equals 15 residues. Germline V gene data show CDR1 as SGHRS and CDR2 as YFSETQ. The CDR3 DNA reads as TGCGCCAGCAGCGCATTGACAGGAGAAGGAACTGAAGCTTTCTTT. Its translation: CASSALTGEGTEAFF.

This clonotype was seen a few times. This chain links TRBV7-6 with TRBJ2-5, with no clear D. This CDR3 has 11 residues. The germline V and J ends were trimmed by 6 bases and 2 bases, with 4 bases remaining between them. Germline CDR1 SGHVS, CDR2 FNYEAQ. The CDR3 sequence is CASRPQETQYF. For the CDR3, the DNA is TGTGCCAGCAGACCTCAAGAGACCCAGTACTTC.

In its sample, this clonotype was seen a few times. This chain joins TRBV20-1 and TRBJ2-7, with D possibly TRBD1 on 6 matching bases. Trimming took 5 bases from V and 2 from J, leaving 10 bases between them. Germline loops: CDR1 DFQATT, CDR2 SNEGSKA (reference sequence). The CDR3 totals 12 residues. CDR3 loop: CSAPGTPYEQYF. The CDR3 nucleotides are TGCAGTGCTCCCGGGACACCCTACGAGCAGTACTTC.

This clonotype has only a few counts. This chain links TRBV7-2 with TRBJ1-1, with D unclear. Germline values: CDR1 SGHTA, CDR2 FQGNSA. The CDR3 extends over 15 amino acids. Trimming removed 2 bases at V and 4 bases at J, with 14 bases between. CDR3 in DNA: TGTGCCAGCAGCTTATCCCGGGGAGAGGCCACTGAAGCTTTCTTT. Protein sequence: CASSLSRGEATEAFF. The whole variable domain, filled in from reference TRBV7-2 and TRBJ1-1, reads GAGVSQSPSNKVTEKGKDVELRCDPISGHTALYWYRQSLGQGLEFLIYFQGNSAPDKSGLPSDRFSAERTGGSVSTLTIQRTQQEDSAVYLCASSLSRGEATEAFFGQGTRLTVV.

The CDR3: CATSDGGGNEQFF. CDR3 nucleotide sequence: TGTGCCACCAGTGATGGTGGAGGCAATGAGCAGTTCTTC. The J gene is TRBJ2-1, the V gene TRBV24-1; a possible D gene is TRBD2 (5 bases). Trimming took off 3 bases at V and 6 bases at J, with 8 bases between the two ends. Germline V gives CDR1 KGHDR, CDR2 SFDVKD. This CDR3 comprises 13 residues.

A few counts support this clonotype. The chain links TRBV6-2 or TRBV6-3 to TRBJ2-5; D is ambiguous. Germline CDR1 reads MNHEY; CDR2 reads SVGEGT. The CDR3 consists of 13 residues. Trimming shortened V by 2 bases and J by 7 bases, and 11 bases separated the two germline ends. CDR3 sequence reads: CASSYTVGATQYF. The CDR3 region has the DNA TGTGCCAGCAGTTACACGGTTGGTGCGACCCAGTACTTC.

In its sample, this clonotype was seen a few times. V is TRBV20-1 and J is TRBJ1-2; no clear D gene. V was pared by 0 bases and J by 5 bases, with 7 bases between. CDR1 is DFQATT, CDR2 SNEGSKA, per germline (reference sequence). This CDR3 has 12 residues. The CDR3 sequence is CSARDSSYGYTF. The DNA of the CDR3 is TGCAGTGCTAGAGACAGCTCATATGGCTACACCTTC.

A few counts support this clonotype. This chain joins TRBV9 and TRBJ2-1; the D gene could be TRBD1 or TRBD2 (6 bases each). This CDR3 has 14 residues. CDR1 is SGDLS and CDR2 is YYNGEE in the germline V gene. V gave up 0 bases and J gave up 5 bases, with 9 bases separating them. The CDR3 coding sequence is TGTGCCAGCAGCGTAGTAGGGGGGAACAATGAGCAGTTCTTC. It codes for CASSVVGGNNEQFF.

The rearrangement joins TRBV12-3 or TRBV12-4 to TRBJ1-5, with a possible D match to TRBD1 (6 bases). The CDR3 is 12 residues long. The ends were cut back, 6 bases at V and 9 bases at J, with 12 bases in the middle. CDR3 sequence: CASSLDRGPQHF. In DNA form, the CDR3 reads TGTGCCAGCAGCCTGGACAGAGGGCCCCAGCATTTT.

Many counts were recorded for this clonotype. This chain links TRBV12-3 or TRBV12-4 with TRBJ1-6; TRBD1 matches at 9 bases. Trimming removed 5 bases from V and 10 bases from J; junction bases left unmatched: 9. This CDR3 contains 15 residues. The CDR3 sequence: CASSLGTGSGSPLHF. The CDR3 bases are TGTGCCAGCAGTCTGGGGACAGGGTCGGGCTCACCCCTCCACTTT.

J is TRBJ2-7 and V is TRBV4-1; the match to TRBD1 covers 9 bases. The CDR3 contains 17 residues. Unmatched junction bases numbered 11, after V lost 1 base and J lost 4 bases. CDR1 MGHRA and CDR2 YSYEKL come from the germline V gene. The CDR3 nucleotides are TGCGCCAGCAGCCAAGGATACTTACAGGGGGCGCAGTACGAGCAGTACTTC. This gives the protein CASSQGYLQGAQYEQYF.

This clonotype was seen a few times. The genes are TRBV29-1 and TRBJ1-2; D is ambiguous. The CDR3 covers 10 residues. V shed 5 bases and J shed 9 bases, with 10 bases lying between them. Germline V gene lookup returns CDR1 SQVTM and CDR2 ANQGSEA. The CDR3 region has the DNA TGCAGCGTTCACGACGGGAGCTACACCTTC. Translating it yields CSVHDGSYTF.

The table lists this clonotype with a few counts. The genes are TRBV4-1 and TRBJ1-1; D perhaps matches TRBD1 (6 bases). Germline V gene data show CDR1 as MGHRA and CDR2 as YSYEKL. CDR3 length: 16 amino acids. Deletions cut 4 bases from V and 3 bases from J, with 18 bases between. CDR3 sequence reads: CASSPQAYGGHTEAFF. As DNA, the CDR3 is TGCGCCAGCAGCCCCCAGGCTTACGGGGGGCACACTGAAGCTTTCTTT.

The chain combines TRBV6-2 or TRBV6-3 with TRBJ2-5; D remains ambiguous. Germline V gene sequence: CDR1 MNHEY, CDR2 SVGEGT. Between the trimmed V and J ends, which lost 8 bases and 2 bases, there was a span of 15 bases. This CDR3 contains 14 residues. In DNA, the CDR3 is TGTGCCAGCTCCTGGGTCAGGCTGCAAGAGACCCAGTACTTC. Protein product: CASSWVRLQETQYF.

This clonotype was recorded a few times. This chain connects TRBV2 to TRBJ2-7; no clear D. V was trimmed by 1 base and J by 3 bases, leaving 10 bases between them. CDR3 length: 14 residues. From germline, CDR1 is SNHLY and CDR2 FYNNEI. CDR3 bases: TGTGCCAGCAGTGAAGGGCAGGAGTACTACGAGCAGTACGTC. Protein: CASSEGQEYYEQYV.

The table lists this clonotype with a few counts. The chain couples TRBV18 to TRBJ1-1; 7 nucleotides match TRBD1. The CDR3 contains 15 residues. Germline lookup yields CDR1 KGHSH and CDR2 LQKENI. V lost 3 bases and J lost 4; bases outside the gene matches: 8. The DNA of the CDR3 is TGTGCCAGCTCACCGCAGGGGGATATTGTCACTGAAGCTTTCTTT. Its translation: CASSPQGDIVTEAFF.

V is TRBV12-3 or TRBV12-4 and J is TRBJ1-5; D ambiguous. This CDR3 is 14 amino acids long. Deletions cut 4 bases from V and 6 bases from J, with 13 bases between. The CDR3 here is CASSSLGVGQPQHF. CDR3 nucleotide sequence: TGTGCCAGCAGTTCCCTGGGAGTCGGTCAGCCCCAGCATTTT.

This clonotype was counted between two and nine times. This chain connects TRBV29-1 to TRBJ1-2, with D unresolved. The V gene's germline CDR1 is SQVTM and CDR2 ANQGSEA. This CDR3 has 15 residues. The ends were cut back, 4 bases at V and 1 base at J, with 16 bases in the middle. This CDR3 is CSVGDPSPHNYGYTF. CDR3 DNA: TGCAGCGTTGGGGATCCTTCTCCCCATAACTATGGCTACACCTTC.

This sequence joins TRBV12-3 or TRBV12-4 and TRBJ2-7; D might be TRBD1 (5 bases). The V gene lost 9 bases and the J gene lost 4 bases, with 13 bases spanning the gap. The CDR3 covers 12 residues. The CDR3 region has the DNA TGTGCCAGTCAAGGGGCAGCTTACGAGCAGTACTTC. This sequence encodes CASQGAAYEQYF.

The chain employs TRBV6-5 and TRBJ1-5; no firm D call. The CDR3 extends over 15 amino acids. With 6 bases removed from V and 4 bases from J, the gap between germline ends came to 16 bases. The germline V gene encodes CDR1 MNHEY and CDR2 SVGAGI. The CDR3: CASSSLRSGNQPQHF. Written as DNA, the CDR3 is TGTGCCAGCAGCTCCCTCAGGTCGGGAAATCAGCCCCAGCATTTT.

This clonotype came up a few times. V is TRBV24-1 and J is TRBJ2-1; 10 bases fit TRBD2. This CDR3 contains 16 residues. Per germline, CDR1 KGHDR and CDR2 SFDVKD. The ends lost 4 bases at V and 7 bases at J; junction bases unmatched: 9. The CDR3 reads CATSDPGSGGANEQFF. The CDR3 nucleotides read TGTGCCACCAGTGACCCGGGAAGCGGGGGGGCTAATGAGCAGTTCTTC.

The V call is TRBV28, the J call TRBJ2-2; 9 bases align to TRBD2. The V gene end was trimmed by 6 bases and the J gene end by 4 bases; junction bases not matched to a gene: 6. Germline loops: CDR1 MDHEN, CDR2 SYDVKM. The CDR3 has 15 amino acids. CDR3 amino acids: CASSYAGGRTGELFF. The CDR3 region has the DNA TGTGCCAGCAGCTACGCGGGGGGGCGCACCGGGGAGCTGTTTTTT.

This clonotype was seen more than once but under ten times. The rearrangement joins TRBV12-3 or TRBV12-4 to TRBJ2-7, with TRBD1 as a possible D gene (6 bases). V was trimmed by 5 bases and J by 3 bases, leaving 8 bases between them. CDR3 length: 12 amino acids. This chain's CDR3 is CASSIGGYEQYF. CDR3 nucleotides: TGTGCCAGCAGTATAGGGGGCTACGAGCAGTACTTC.

The chain has TRBV5-1 and TRBJ2-2; D not certain. V was pared by 6 bases and J by 1 base, with 13 bases between. Germline CDR1 SGHRS, CDR2 YFSETQ. The CDR3 is 15 amino acids. The CDR3 nucleotides read TGCGCCAGCAACGTTGCGGCGGAGAACACCGGGGAGCTGTTTTTT. This gives the protein CASNVAAENTGELFF.

The V and J genes are TRBV7-2 and TRBJ1-2; a weak D match, TRBD1 (6 bases). The CDR3 loop spans 13 amino acids. Trimming cost V 5 bases and J 4 bases, with 11 bases left between them. The germline CDR1 and CDR2 sequences are SGHTA and FQGNSA. CDR3 DNA sequence: TGTGCCAGCAGCGCACAGGGACCCTATGGCTACACCTTC. It codes for CASSAQGPYGYTF.

This clonotype was picked up a small number of times. The V gene is TRBV6-2 or TRBV6-3, the J gene TRBJ1-1, with D possibly matching TRBD1 (5 bases). The CDR3 is 13 residues long. The V gene lost 6 bases and the J gene lost 7 bases, with 15 bases spanning the gap. Germline lookup yields CDR1 MNHEY and CDR2 SVGEGT. The CDR3 DNA reads as TGTGCCAGCAGCCCTTTGTGGCAGGGTGAAGCTTTCTTT. As protein: CASSPLWQGEAFF.

This clonotype was recorded many times. The genes are TRBV4-1 and TRBJ2-1; D may match TRBD1 or TRBD2 (5 bases each). The CDR3 is 13 residues long. Trimming pared 0 bases from V and 12 bases from J, leaving 12 bases between. The V gene's germline CDR1 is MGHRA and CDR2 YSYEKL. In DNA, the CDR3 is TGCGCCAGCAGCCAAGATCGAGGGGCCCGGCAGTTCTTC. Residues: CASSQDRGARQFF.

The CDR3 DNA follows: TGTGCCAGCAGCCACGGTTTGAGGGGAAACTACGAGCAGTACTTC. Translated, it gives CASSHGLRGNYEQYF. This rearrangement joins TRBV6-2 or TRBV6-3 to TRBJ2-7; the D gene could be TRBD1 or TRBD2 (5 bases each). CDR1 and CDR2 (germline): MNHEY, SVGEGT. With 6 bases removed from V and 3 bases from J, the gap between germline ends came to 18 bases. The CDR3 is 15 amino acids.